One sample yielded the 17 T cell receptor beta chains listed below, sequenced in a study of shared clonotypes between healthy human individuals. Clones were sequenced by immunoSEQ multiplex PCR, and TCRdb holds only the in-frame ones, with some missing. Here the sample spans about 2,200,000 clones, 85% to 95% being singletons. Selected positively for CCR7 and CD45RO-negative, naive CD8 cells excluded terminally differentiated effector memory CD45RA+ cells. Sequencing was performed on naive CD8+ T cells from PBMCs. These receptors came from a man aged 18 to 30 in good health. Some clones in this sample may be carry-over from other donors' samples.

This clone was recorded a few times. This chain connects TRBV19 to TRBJ1-1; D gene uncertain. The CDR3 consists of 13 residues. Per germline, CDR1 LNHDA and CDR2 SQIVND (reference sequence). Deletions cut 6 bases from V and 3 bases from J, with 11 bases between. The CDR3 coding sequence is TGTGCCAGTAGACATATGACCTACACTGAAGCTTTCTTT. It translates to CASRHMTYTEAFF.

This clone was seen once. The chain employs TRBV27 and TRBJ2-7; TRBD2 agrees at 9 bases. Trimming removed 5 bases from V and 2 bases from J; junction bases left unmatched: 7. The CDR3 has 15 amino acids. Per the germline V gene, CDR1 is MNHEY and CDR2 is SMNVEV (reference sequence). CDR3 nucleotides: TGTGCCAGCAGTAACAAGCGGGAGGTCGCCTACGAGCAGTACTTC. Translation: CASSNKREVAYEQYF.

This chain joins TRBV27 and TRBJ2-1; the D is unclear. The germline gives CDR1 MNHEY, CDR2 SMNVEV (reference sequence). V was shortened by 2 bases and J by 8 bases, with 13 bases between the two germline ends. CDR3 size: 14 residues. CDR3 sequence: CASSLTGARDEQFF. DNA for the CDR3: TGTGCCAGCAGTTTAACGGGTGCCAGAGATGAGCAGTTCTTC.

V and J are TRBV7-8 and TRBJ1-5, with 8 bases matching TRBD1. The germline CDR1 and CDR2 sequences are SGHVS and FQNEAQ. The CDR3 totals 13 residues. The ends lost 6 bases at V and 9 bases at J; junction bases unmatched: 7. The CDR3 nucleotides read TGTGCCAGCAGGGGGGACAGGTCTTCGCCCCAGCATTTT. Translated: CASRGDRSSPQHF.

The chain links TRBV19 to TRBJ2-3; 8 bases are shared with TRBD2. V lost 6 bases and J lost 2; bases outside the gene matches: 4. CDR1 is LNHDA, CDR2 SQIVND, per germline (reference sequence). The CDR3 runs 14 residues. In DNA, the CDR3 is TGTGCCAGTAGCCCGGGACTAGTCACAGATACGCAGTATTTT. Protein: CASSPGLVTDTQYF.

The rearrangement links TRBV9 to TRBJ2-1, with 12 bases matching TRBD2. The CDR3 extends over 19 amino acids. Trimming took 3 bases from V and 6 from J; bases not matched to a gene: 16. Germline values: CDR1 SGDLS, CDR2 YYNGEE. CDR3 sequence reads: CASSDSKEASGRAPNEQFF. In nucleotides, the CDR3 is TGTGCCAGCAGCGACAGTAAGGAGGCTAGCGGGAGGGCCCCCAATGAGCAGTTCTTC.

This rearrangement joins TRBV7-9 to TRBJ1-4, with 8 nucleotides matching TRBD1. Losses at the gene ends were 5 bases for V and 7 bases for J; bases not matched to a gene: 9. Germline V gene sequence: CDR1 SEHNR, CDR2 FQNEAQ (reference sequence). CDR3 length: 15 amino acids. CDR3 bases: TGTGCCAGCAGCCCCCGGGACAGGAATAGTGAAAAACTGTTTTTT. Translation: CASSPRDRNSEKLFF.

This clone has a single count. The chain uses TRBV28 and TRBJ1-1, with no clear D. Trimming took off 3 bases at V and 4 bases at J, with 18 bases between the two ends. From germline, CDR1 is MDHEN and CDR2 SYDVKM. The CDR3 sequence is 16 residues long. CDR3 bases: TGTGCCAGCAGTTTTGAGACGGTGGGTTTTGTCACTGAAGCTTTCTTT. Residues: CASSFETVGFVTEAFF.

The rearrangement joins TRBV4-1 to TRBJ2-4; 7 positions match TRBD1. From germline, CDR1 is MGHRA and CDR2 YSYEKL. The CDR3 is 13 amino acids. The J segment lost 5 bases and the V segment lost 5 bases, leaving 3 bases of the junction unmatched. CDR3 sequence reads: CASSGTGENIQYF. As DNA, the CDR3 is TGCGCCAGCAGCGGCACAGGGGAAAACATTCAGTACTTC.

This clone was seen only once. V and J are TRBV6-5 and TRBJ2-7; TRBD1 aligns across 8 bases. V lost 5 bases to trimming and J lost 3 bases; unmatched junction nucleotides: 6. The CDR3 runs to 14 residues. CDR1 and CDR2 (germline): MNHEY, SVGAGI. The CDR3 region has the DNA TGTGCCAGCAGTCTCGGACAGGGTCTCTACGAGCAGTACTTC. This sequence encodes CASSLGQGLYEQYF.

The rearrangement joins TRBV28 to TRBJ1-2; D is ambiguous. Deletions cut 3 bases from V and 4 bases from J, with 9 bases between. Germline-derived CDR1 and CDR2 are MDHEN and SYDVKM. This CDR3 has 13 residues. CDR3 sequence (DNA): TGTGCCAGCAGTTTTATGGGCCCCTATGGCTACACCTTC. Translation gives CASSFMGPYGYTF.

The rearrangement joins TRBV4-2 to TRBJ1-2; D is ambiguous. The length of the CDR3 is 14 residues. The V end lost 5 bases, the J end lost 6 bases, and 16 bases lay between the germline ends. Germline lookup yields CDR1 LGHNA and CDR2 YNFKEQ. CDR3: CASSYAGPNNGYTF. In DNA, the CDR3 is TGTGCCAGCAGCTATGCCGGGCCAAATAATGGCTACACCTTC.

This rearrangement joins TRBV11-1 to TRBJ2-3; tentatively, D is TRBD2 (5 bases). The CDR3 is 17 residues long. Germline CDR1 and CDR2: SGHAT and FQDESV (reference sequence). Trimming cost V 5 bases and J 0 bases, with 18 bases left between them. The CDR3 DNA reads as TGTGCCAGCAGCGCACTTTCGGGCGGACTTAGCACAGATACGCAGTATTTT. Translating gives CASSALSGGLSTDTQYF. Drawing the rest from reference TRBV11-1 and TRBJ2-3, the complete variable domain is EAEVAQSPRYKITEKSQAVAFWCDPISGHATLYWYRQILGQGPELLVQFQDESVVDDSQLPKDRFSAERLKGVDSTLKIQPAELGDSAMYLCASSALSGGLSTDTQYFGPGTRLTVL.

The chain recombines TRBV28 with TRBJ1-5; possibly TRBD1 for D (6 bases). The germline V gene encodes CDR1 MDHEN and CDR2 SYDVKM. The CDR3 has 12 amino acids. The V and J ends lost 8 bases and 5 bases respectively, with 10 bases between them. DNA of the CDR3: TGTGCCAGCTCGGAGGGGGATCAGCCCCAGCATTTT. This sequence encodes CASSEGDQPQHF.

The J gene is TRBJ2-3, the V gene TRBV29-1, with a tentative D call TRBD2 (5 bases). The CDR3 length is 15 residues. Trimming removed 0 bases from V and 1 base from J, with 11 bases in between. Germline CDR1 SQVTM, CDR2 ANQGSEA. The CDR3 loop reads CSVEDPGGRTDTQYF. In DNA form, the CDR3 reads TGCAGCGTTGAAGATCCGGGCGGGCGCACAGATACGCAGTATTTT.

The rearrangement links TRBV13 to TRBJ1-5; a possible D gene is TRBD1 (5 bases). V was cut by 3 bases and J by 5 bases, with 8 bases left in between. CDR3 length equals 13 residues. CDR1 is PRHDT and CDR2 is FYEKMQ in the germline V gene (reference sequence). The CDR3 DNA reads as TGTGCCAGCAGCTTTTTAGGGGATCAGCCCCAGCATTTT. This gives the protein CASSFLGDQPQHF.

The chain is built from TRBV4-3 and TRBJ1-2; D possibly corresponds to TRBD1 (5 bases). CDR1 LGHNA and CDR2 YSLEER come from the germline V gene. The CDR3 spans 14 residues. The ends were cut back, 0 bases at V and 7 bases at J, with 12 bases in the middle. The DNA for the CDR3 is TGCGCCAGCAGCCAAGATGGGACCGTCCCTGGCTACACCTTC. Residues: CASSQDGTVPGYTF.